This TCR beta chain was obtained from a study of cytomegalovirus exposure and HLA in healthy donors. The PCR ran on 60 Vbeta and 13 Jbeta primers. The method was immunoSEQ multiplex PCR; TCRdb's version includes in-frame clones alone and lacks a portion of them. The sample contains roughly 170,000 clones, 75% to 85% of which appear only once. The CDR3 covers 15 residues. CDR1 is SGDLS, CDR2 YYNGEE, per germline. The V segment lost 3 bases and the J segment 9 bases; nucleotides outside the gene matches: 7. The sequenced material came from PBMCs. The chain carries TRBV9 and TRBJ2-1; 12 bases align to TRBD2. The receptor comes from a woman aged 25 to 45 in good health and CMV-seronegative. For the CDR3, the DNA is TGTGCCAGCAGCGCAACTAGCGGGGGGCGGGGTGAGCAGTTCTTC. This gives the protein CASSATSGGRGEQFF. The full variable domain, rest sourced from reference TRBV9 and TRBJ2-1, is DSGVTQTPKHLITATGQRVTLRCSPRSGDLSVYWYQQSLDQGLQFLIQYYNGEERAKGNILERFSAQQFPDLHSELNLSSLELGDSALYFCASSATSGGRGEQFFGPGTRLTVL.